This record concerns one TCR beta chain sequence. What this receptor recognizes is not known. Within one base of it there is no much larger clone, and no base qualities were kept. The data derive from a study of chemoradiotherapy in HPV16-positive cancers (dated 2022 in TCRdb). In terms of the full investigation: Candidate HPV-specific T-cell clones and common TCR motifs were defined through functional T-cell assays on cells from a couple of HPV16-positive patients. Whether T-cell immunity against the HPV oncoproteins E6 and E7 changes during chemoradiotherapy and whether survival is affected by this immunity were examined in the study. TCR repertoires from over 75 patients with HPV-related cancers were then used to track the candidate HPV-specific TCRs and motifs.

Repertoires were sampled repeatedly over the course of chemoradiotherapy so that clonal expansion in the tumor microenvironment could be followed. Study-level results and caveats: Expansion of candidate HPV-specific clones and E7-related TCR motifs was observed in the tumor microenvironment during treatment, whereas no such expansion was observed for non-HPV-specific T cells. Improved recurrence-free survival in HPV16-positive patients was associated with expansion of HPV-responsive T cells during chemoradiotherapy. The functional definition of HPV-specific T cells was derived from only two HPV16-positive patients, and the survival association was reported for HPV16-positive patients.

Libraries were prepared through the immunoSEQ multiplex PCR assay. Entries here come from immuneACCESS through TCRdb and include only in-frame sequences with V and J called. Some clones fail to appear in such tables; in the studies checked, an unresolved V gene covers under half of the shortfall, and the cause of the remainder is unknown. Across this sample there are about 36,000 clones, with about 90% seen only once. 3.5% to 4% of the sample goes to the ten largest clones. The clonotype comes from a human donor with HPV-associated anogenital cancer. Sequenced here: blood, sampled from a patient who underwent chemoradiotherapy.

CDR3 sequence: CASSTNQGSGANVLTF. The nucleotides read TGTGCCAGCAGCACTAATCAGGGGTCTGGGGCCAACGTCCTGACTTTC. The sequence links TRBV13 to TRBJ2-6, and possibly TRBD1, on 6 matching bases. CDR3 length: 16 amino acids, cysteine to phenylalanine. Only the CDR3 region is kept as DNA, spanning 48 bases read in frame from base 1. V is clipped by 5 bases and J by 1 base, and the sequence between their germline boundaries is 12 bases long. The germline V gene encodes CDR1 PRHDT and CDR2 FYEKMQ (reference sequence).